This TCR beta chain was identified in a study of cytomegalovirus exposure and HLA in healthy donors. This clone has just one count. In the PCR, 60 Vbeta and 13 Jbeta primers were used. The table came from immunoSEQ multiplex PCR; TCRdb's copy has only in-frame clones and leaves some out. Of 43,000 or so clones listed, about 72% are singletons. The specimen was PBMCs. The clonotype was recovered from a man aged 30-40 years in good health and CMV-seronegative.

Written as DNA, the CDR3 is TGTGCCAGCAGTTTCGACAGGGGGCGGACTGAAGCTTTCTTT. Amino acids: CASSFDRGRTEAFF. The chain is built from TRBV6-5 and TRBJ1-1; 10 nucleotides line up with TRBD1. Germline CDR1 and CDR2: MNHEY and SVGAGI. V was clipped by 4 bases and J by 5 bases; unmatched bases: 4. CDR3 length: 14 residues.